What follows is one TCR beta chain and its context. Its cognate antigen is unknown. The CDR3 sequence is 16 residues long. Germline V lookup: CDR1 MDHEN, CDR2 SYDVKM. The sample belongs to a study of CXCR3-negative and CXCR3-positive naive CD8 T cells. The TRB libraries of cDNA were built by UMI-labeled 5' RACE. TCRdb re-called the 5' RACE reads and catalogs CDR3 proteins one per entry, DNA excluded. In all, the sample yields some 150,000 distinct CDR3 sequences. Study-level results: Whereas both naive subsets had comparably high diversity, memory CD8+ cells had much lower diversity. Once cells were cryopreserved, CXCR3 expression went down partly, and most assays used fresh PBMCs. The study found more hydrophobic TRB CDR3s in CXCR3-positive naive cells than in CXCR3-negative naive cells.

Among CD8+ T cells, naive ones were CD45RO-CCR7+CD27+CD95-. Sequencing was carried out using naive CXCR3+ CD8+ T cells from blood. Subset in this sample: CD45RO-CCR7+CD27+CD95- naive CD8+ T cells expressing CXCR3 (TNR3+). The origin of this receptor is a human donor in good health. Some clones in this sample may be carry-over from other donors' samples. The V and J genes are TRBV28 and TRBJ2-1; the D call of TRBD2 rests on TCRdb alone, since no DNA is present to check it. The CDR3 sequence is CASSLYPGLADNEQFF.